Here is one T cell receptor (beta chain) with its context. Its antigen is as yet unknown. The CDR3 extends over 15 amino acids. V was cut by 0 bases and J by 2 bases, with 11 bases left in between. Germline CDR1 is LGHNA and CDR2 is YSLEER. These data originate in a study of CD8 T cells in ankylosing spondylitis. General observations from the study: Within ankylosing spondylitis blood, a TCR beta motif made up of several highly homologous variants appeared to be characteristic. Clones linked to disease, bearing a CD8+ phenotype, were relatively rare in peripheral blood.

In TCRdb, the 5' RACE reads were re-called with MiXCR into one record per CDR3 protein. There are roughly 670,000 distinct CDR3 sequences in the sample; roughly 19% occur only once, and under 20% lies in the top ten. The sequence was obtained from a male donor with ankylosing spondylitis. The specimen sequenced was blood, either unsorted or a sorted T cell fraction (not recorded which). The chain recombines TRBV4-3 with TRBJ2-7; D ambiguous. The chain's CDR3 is CASSQDESAAYEQYF. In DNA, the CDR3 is TGCGCCAGCAGCCAAGATGAGAGCGCCGCCTACGAGCAGTACTTC.